This T cell receptor beta chain was recovered during a study of blood T cell repertoires in COVID-19. Generated by immunoSEQ multiplex PCR, the TCRdb table keeps only in-frame clones and is missing some. Here the sample spans 200,000 or so clones, 75% to 90% being singletons. V shed 6 bases, J shed 7 bases, and the junction held 8 bases outside the gene matches. Germline CDR1 and CDR2: MNHEY and SVGAGI. The CDR3 sequence is 15 residues long. V usage is TRBV6-5 and J usage is TRBJ1-6; 8 positions agree with TRBD1. The receptor comes from a human donor in a cohort sampled during active COVID-19. The source material was peripheral blood. CDR3 DNA sequence: TGTGCCAGCAGGAGACAGGGGCGAGGGAATTCACCCCTCCACTTT. It is translated as CASRRQGRGNSPLHF.